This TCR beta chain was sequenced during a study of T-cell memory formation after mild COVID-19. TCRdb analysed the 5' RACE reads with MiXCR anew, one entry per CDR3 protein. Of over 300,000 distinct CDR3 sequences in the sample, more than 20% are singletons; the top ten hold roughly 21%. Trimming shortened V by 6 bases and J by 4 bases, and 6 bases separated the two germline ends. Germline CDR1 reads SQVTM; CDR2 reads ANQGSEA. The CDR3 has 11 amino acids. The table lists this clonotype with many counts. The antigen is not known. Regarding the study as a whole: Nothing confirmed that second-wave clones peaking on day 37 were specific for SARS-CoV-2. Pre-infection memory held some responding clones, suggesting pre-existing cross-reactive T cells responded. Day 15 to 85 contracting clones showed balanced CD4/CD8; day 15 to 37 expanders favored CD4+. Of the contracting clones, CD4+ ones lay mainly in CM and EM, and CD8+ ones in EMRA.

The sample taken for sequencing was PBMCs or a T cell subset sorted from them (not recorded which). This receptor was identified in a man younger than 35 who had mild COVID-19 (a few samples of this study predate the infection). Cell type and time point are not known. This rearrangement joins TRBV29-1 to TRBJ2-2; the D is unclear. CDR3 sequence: CSVLVTGELFF. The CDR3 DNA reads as TGCAGCGTGCTGGTCACCGGGGAGCTGTTTTTT.